The 23 T cell receptor beta chains listed next were all sequenced from one sample in a study of blood T cell repertoires in COVID-19. Using immunoSEQ multiplex PCR, the repertoire was profiled, and TCRdb retains in-frame clones only, with some absent. Here the sample spans about 130,000 clones, roughly 83% being singletons. The sequencing input was PBMCs or T cells enriched from blood (not recorded which). The receptors were sampled from a man in his fifties or sixties who had recovered from COVID-19.

The rearrangement links TRBV7-9 to TRBJ1-2, with D possibly matching TRBD1 (5 bases). This CDR3 spans 15 amino acids. The V and J ends lost 0 bases and 4 bases respectively, with 12 bases between them. Germline V gene sequence: CDR1 SEHNR, CDR2 FQNEAQ (reference sequence). CDR3 sequence reads: CASSLAGGVAYGYTF. As DNA, the CDR3 is TGTGCCAGCAGCTTAGCGGGGGGGGTCGCCTATGGCTACACCTTC.

On this clone: Other DNA sequences in the same sample also yield this CDR3. V gene TRBV5-1 combines with J gene TRBJ2-5, with D possibly being TRBD1 (6 bases). Germline-derived CDR1 and CDR2 are SGHRS and YFSETQ. Trimming pared 4 bases from V and 0 bases from J, leaving 10 bases between. This CDR3 is 14 amino acids long. The CDR3 here is CASSQQGNQETQYF. CDR3 bases: TGCGCCAGCAGCCAGCAGGGGAACCAAGAGACCCAGTACTTC.

Only a few counts were recorded for this clone. V usage is TRBV6-5 and J usage is TRBJ1-2; a possible D gene is TRBD1 (5 bases). This CDR3 has 14 residues. Germline assignment: CDR1 MNHEY and CDR2 SVGAGI. V was trimmed by 2 bases and J by 7 bases, leaving 14 bases between them. Written as DNA, the CDR3 is TGTGCCAGCAGTTACGACAGCAGGAGATCTGGCTACACCTTC. Its translation: CASSYDSRRSGYTF.

V usage is TRBV7-8 and J usage is TRBJ2-2; 8 bases are a match to TRBD1. The CDR3 consists of 15 residues. From germline, CDR1 is SGHVS and CDR2 FQNEAQ. The trim removed 5 bases at V and 2 bases at J, leaving 4 bases unmatched. As DNA, the CDR3 is TGTGCCAGCAGCGAGGGACAGGTTAACACCGGGGAGCTGTTTTTT. This translates into CASSEGQVNTGELFF.

The V and J genes are TRBV6-2 or TRBV6-3 and TRBJ1-5; a possible D gene is TRBD1 (6 bases). CDR3 length equals 15 residues. V was shortened by 2 bases and J by 8 bases, with 16 bases between the two germline ends. CDR1 and CDR2 from the germline V gene are MNHEY and SVGEGT. DNA of the CDR3: TGTGCCAGCAGTTACGAAACAGGGCCACGGGAGCCCCAGCATTTT. This sequence encodes CASSYETGPREPQHF.

V gene TRBV9 combines with J gene TRBJ2-7; 8 bases are shared with TRBD1. The CDR3 spans 17 residues. Germline CDR1 reads SGDLS; CDR2 reads YYNGEE. With V trimmed by 0 bases and J by 7 bases, 15 bases remained unmatched. As DNA, the CDR3 is TGTGCCAGCAGCGTAGGAGGTGCCGGGACAGGTTCGGAGGAGCAGTACTTC. It translates to CASSVGGAGTGSEEQYF.

J is TRBJ2-3 and V is TRBV12-3 or TRBV12-4; the match to TRBD1 covers 8 bases. CDR3 size: 13 residues. The trim removed 6 bases at V and 8 bases at J, leaving 7 bases unmatched. Here the CDR3 reads CASRQGAGGTQYF. The CDR3 nucleotides read TGTGCCAGCAGGCAGGGGGCAGGGGGTACGCAGTATTTT.

The genes are TRBV7-2 and TRBJ1-5, with a weak D call TRBD1 (5 bases). The CDR3 has 15 residues. V was pared by 0 bases and J by 6 bases, with 12 bases between. The germline V gene has CDR1 SGHTA and CDR2 FQGNSA. CDR3 DNA: TGTGCCAGCAGCTTAGCGAGCAGGGTGGGTCAGCCCCAGCATTTT. Its protein product is CASSLASRVGQPQHF.

The chain links TRBV7-2 to TRBJ1-4; no clear D gene. Germline V gene data show CDR1 as SGHTA and CDR2 as FQGNSA. The CDR3 loop spans 12 amino acids. The V and J ends lost 1 base and 14 bases respectively, with 11 bases between them. The CDR3 protein is CASSLVPGLLFF. The CDR3, as DNA: TGTGCCAGCAGCTTAGTGCCCGGTTTGCTGTTTTTT.

The V gene is TRBV19, the J gene TRBJ2-1, with a weak D call TRBD1 (7 bases). Germline CDR1 is LNHDA and CDR2 is SQIVND (reference sequence). V was trimmed by 11 bases and J by 2 bases, leaving 19 bases between them. The length of the CDR3 is 15 residues. The CDR3 region is CAVRQGGPTYNEQFF. The CDR3 DNA is TGTGCCGTCCGCCAGGGGGGCCCTACCTACAATGAGCAGTTCTTC.

The V call is TRBV18, the J call TRBJ1-2; 10 bases match TRBD1. Germline V gene sequence: CDR1 KGHSH, CDR2 LQKENI. The V gene end was trimmed by 3 bases and the J gene end by 7 bases; junction bases not matched to a gene: 8. The CDR3 extends over 15 amino acids. CDR3 sequence (DNA): TGTGCCAGCTCACCGGAACGACAGGGGGCCGGTGGCTACACCTTC. It translates to CASSPERQGAGGYTF.

This clone was counted once. The chain employs TRBV6-2 or TRBV6-3 and TRBJ1-5; 9 bases match TRBD1. Germline V gives CDR1 MNHEY, CDR2 SVGEGT. The CDR3 runs to 16 residues. V lost 0 bases and J lost 7; bases outside the gene matches: 7. The CDR3 nucleotides are TGTGCCAGCAGTTACTCTGGAAGGGACAGGGAGCAGCCCCAGCATTTT. This sequence encodes CASSYSGRDREQPQHF.

The chain carries TRBV6-6 and TRBJ2-5; TRBD1 matches at 8 bases. The ends lost 2 bases at V and 9 bases at J; junction bases unmatched: 8. In germline, CDR1 is MNHNY, CDR2 SVGAGI (reference sequence). The CDR3 is 14 amino acids. The CDR3 reads CASSYLRGQRSQYF. The CDR3 bases are TGTGCCAGCAGTTACCTCAGGGGGCAAAGGTCCCAGTACTTC.

The rearrangement uses TRBV5-5 and TRBJ1-2, with D possibly being TRBD1 (5 bases). Trimming removed 0 bases from V and 4 bases from J, with 13 bases in between. The CDR3 runs to 15 residues. Germline V gives CDR1 SGHKS, CDR2 YYEKEE (reference sequence). Written as DNA, the CDR3 is TGTGCCAGCAGCTTGGATCCGGCAGGGATCTATGGCTACACCTTC. Amino acid sequence: CASSLDPAGIYGYTF. Full variable domain (remainder filled in from reference TRBV5-5 and TRBJ1-2): DAGVTQSPTHLIKTRGQQVTLRCSPISGHKSVSWYQQVLGQGPQFIFQYYEKEERGRGNFPDRFSARQFPNYSSELNVNALLLGDSALYLCASSLDPAGIYGYTFGSGTRLTVV.

This rearrangement joins TRBV27 to TRBJ2-3; TRBD2 matches 9 bases. Germline CDR1 is MNHEY and CDR2 is SMNVEV (reference sequence). This CDR3 spans 16 amino acids. With 3 bases clipped from V and 2 bases from J, the junction kept 6 bases outside the gene matches. In DNA, the CDR3 is TGTGCCAGCAGTTTCGTAGCGGGGGATAACACAGATACGCAGTATTTT. Its translation: CASSFVAGDNTDTQYF.

The gene calls are TRBV27 and TRBJ1-5; D is perhaps TRBD1 (5 bases). The CDR3 contains 14 residues. CDR1 and CDR2 from the germline V gene are MNHEY and SMNVEV (reference sequence). Trimming cost V 5 bases and J 6 bases, with 14 bases left between them. The CDR3 spells CASSQGVGGQPQHF. DNA for the CDR3: TGTGCCAGCAGTCAGGGCGTAGGTGGTCAGCCCCAGCATTTT.

V gene TRBV7-2 combines with J gene TRBJ2-2, with a tentative D call TRBD2 (7 bases). V was trimmed by 4 bases and J by 8 bases, leaving 14 bases between them. CDR3 length: 14 residues. Germline-derived CDR1 and CDR2 are SGHTA and FQGNSA. The CDR3, as DNA: TGTGCCAGCAGCTCCGGGACTACAGGGGGGGAGCTGTTTTTT. Translated, it gives CASSSGTTGGELFF.

This chain connects TRBV5-6 to TRBJ1-4; 10 bases map to TRBD1. The CDR3 has 15 residues. Germline CDR1 reads SGHDT; CDR2 reads YYEEEE. Unmatched junction bases numbered 2, after V lost 0 bases and J lost 6 bases. This chain's CDR3 is CASSLVGTGDEKLFF. The CDR3 DNA is TGTGCCAGCAGCTTGGTGGGGACAGGGGATGAAAAACTGTTTTTT.

The chain has TRBV6-5 and TRBJ2-3; 8 positions agree with TRBD1. The CDR3 extends over 13 amino acids. V trimming: 6 bases; J trimming: 4 bases; junction bases outside the gene matches: 3. CDR1 is MNHEY, CDR2 SVGAGI, per germline. The CDR3, as DNA: TGTGCCAGCAGACAACAGGGGGCAGATACGCAGTATTTT. It codes for CASRQQGADTQYF.

V usage is TRBV6-5 and J usage is TRBJ1-2; 8 bases are shared with TRBD1. This CDR3 has 12 residues. Germline V CDR1 and CDR2: MNHEY, SVGAGI. Trimming at V came to 6 bases and at J to 6 bases, leaving 3 bases not matched to a gene. The CDR3 coding sequence is TGTGCCAGCAGGGCAGGGGGCCATGGCTACACCTTC. As protein: CASRAGGHGYTF.

The V call is TRBV9, the J call TRBJ2-1; TRBD2 aligns across 12 bases. V dropped 3 bases and J dropped 0; count of bases not matched to a gene: 7. This CDR3 contains 18 residues. Germline V gene sequence: CDR1 SGDLS, CDR2 YYNGEE. The CDR3 DNA is TGTGCCAGCAGCGCGACTAGCGGGGGTTCAAGCTCCTACAATGAGCAGTTCTTC. As protein: CASSATSGGSSSYNEQFF.

V and J are TRBV7-9 and TRBJ2-5; TRBD1 is a possible D gene (5 bases). This CDR3 spans 14 amino acids. Per germline, CDR1 SEHNR and CDR2 FQNEAQ (reference sequence). Trimming stripped 3 bases from V and 2 bases from J, with 10 bases between. The CDR3 loop is CASSFQGVQETQYF. The CDR3 DNA follows: TGTGCCAGCAGCTTCCAGGGTGTTCAAGAGACCCAGTACTTC.

The V call is TRBV7-6, the J call TRBJ2-3, with 7 bases matching TRBD1. The germline V gene has CDR1 SGHVS and CDR2 FNYEAQ. Trimming took 3 bases from V and 4 from J; bases not matched to a gene: 4. This CDR3 is 14 amino acids long. CDR3 sequence (DNA): TGTGCCAGCAGCTTGGCAGGGGGTGCAGATACGCAGTATTTT. It encodes CASSLAGGADTQYF.